The text below deals with one TCR beta chain. The data belong to a study of blood T cells in healthy people across ages. It was approximately 9 milliliters of peripheral blood that were drawn from each donor. The CDR3 length is 14 residues. Germline V gene sequence: CDR1 LGHNA, CDR2 YSLEER. Trimming stripped 3 bases from V and 5 bases from J, with 14 bases between. Together with a sample-barcoded 5' primer, a J-beta primer mix was included in a second PCR lasting roughly 6 to 12 cycles. TCRdb re-analysed the 5' RACE reads in MiXCR, keeping a single row per CDR3 protein. Of about 720,000 distinct CDR3 sequences in the sample, around 25% were seen once. This sample also belongs to another study, concerning T cells of mothers and their children. According to that study: Mothers gave over 9.5 million TCR beta CDR3 reads each, and children around 2.9 million each.

The chain couples TRBV4-3 to TRBJ2-7; maybe TRBD2 (5 bases). The sequenced material came from blood. The source is a boy between 10 and 17 years old in good health. CDR3 sequence reads: CASSHRLAFHEQYF. CDR3 bases: TGCGCCAGCAGCCACCGGCTAGCTTTCCACGAGCAGTACTTC.